This paragraph reports one T cell receptor beta chain. As yet, its antigen is unknown. This entry belongs to a study of shared clonotypes between healthy human individuals. The test was conducted at deep level. Generated by immunoSEQ multiplex PCR, the TCRdb table keeps only in-frame clones and is missing some. The sample comprises about 1 million clones, around 76% of which are singletons, and less than 1.5% rests with the top ten. Nashville, Tennessee was home to all donors, each a Caucasian adult. V was trimmed by 0 bases and J by 6 bases, leaving 11 bases between them. Germline V CDR1 and CDR2: SGHAT, FQNNGV. The CDR3 consists of 15 residues. Study-wide findings and caveats: In this cohort, only blood was sampled, and tissue repertoires likely differ.

This clonotype originated in a man aged 18 to 35 in good health. The genes are TRBV11-2 and TRBJ2-2; D uncertain. Sequences were obtained from memory CD4+ T cells sorted from blood. The subset is: CD45RA-negative fraction. Here the CDR3 reads CASSLEFFSAGELFF. CDR3 DNA sequence: TGTGCCAGCAGCTTAGAGTTCTTTTCCGCCGGGGAGCTGTTTTTT.